A single sample gave rise to the 29 T cell receptor beta chains below, sequenced in a study of OX40 agonist ivuxolimab in advanced cancers. TCRdb's table, derived via immunoSEQ multiplex PCR, lists solely in-frame clones and lacks some. Here the sample spans some 42,000 clones, 86% being singletons. Sequencing was performed on CD4+ or CD8+ T cells sorted from blood, taken in a trial of the OX40 agonist ivuxolimab. Receptor source: an adult with an advanced solid tumor such as melanoma, head and neck, liver or kidney cancer.

This chain joins TRBV5-1 and TRBJ1-1; D gene unclear. This CDR3 comprises 13 residues. Germline V lookup: CDR1 SGHRS, CDR2 YFSETQ. Trimming stripped 1 base from V and 4 bases from J, with 8 bases between. The CDR3 region has the DNA TGCGCCAGCAGCTTGAGCCGTGCCACTGAAGCTTTCTTT. Translating gives CASSLSRATEAFF. The full variable domain, with the rest looked up from reference TRBV5-1 and TRBJ1-1, is KAGVTQTPRYLIKTRGQQVTLSCSPISGHRSVSWYQQTPGQGLQFLFEYFSETQRNKGNFPGRFSGRQFSNSRSEMNVSTLELGDSALYLCASSLSRATEAFFGQGTRLTVV.

V usage is TRBV4-1 and J usage is TRBJ2-7, with 11 positions matching TRBD2. The V gene end was trimmed by 4 bases and the J gene end by 4 bases; junction bases not matched to a gene: 3. There are 14 residues in the CDR3. The germline V gene encodes CDR1 MGHRA and CDR2 YSYEKL. The CDR3 reads CASSPVAGGYEQYF. The CDR3 bases are TGCGCCAGCAGCCCCGTAGCGGGGGGGTACGAGCAGTACTTC.

The CDR3 reads CASSYNHEGYTF. The CDR3, as DNA: TGTGCCAGCAGTTACAATCACGAAGGCTACACCTTC. The chain employs TRBV6-5 and TRBJ1-2; D uncertain. Germline-derived CDR1 and CDR2 are MNHEY and SVGAGI. This CDR3 is built from 12 residues. The ends were cut back, 2 bases at V and 8 bases at J, with 9 bases in the middle.

This chain connects TRBV5-1 to TRBJ2-1; TRBD1 agrees at 7 bases. CDR1 is SGHRS, CDR2 YFSETQ, per germline. J gave up 0 bases and V 0 bases, and 6 bases lay outside the gene matches. The CDR3 spans 17 residues. CDR3 protein: CASSLGDRISSYNEQFF. CDR3 nucleotides: TGCGCCAGCAGCTTGGGGGACAGAATTAGCTCCTACAATGAGCAGTTCTTC.

The chain combines TRBV9 with TRBJ2-1; a possible D gene is TRBD1 (5 bases). The CDR3 length is 12 residues. The V gene's germline CDR1 is SGDLS and CDR2 YYNGEE. Trimming removed 4 bases from V and 10 bases from J, with 12 bases in between. The CDR3 DNA reads as TGTGCCAGCAGCACAGGACAAAGAGAGCAGTTCTTC. Translated, it gives CASSTGQREQFF.

CDR3 amino acids: CASSVWDGGSPLHF. The CDR3 region has the DNA TGTGCCAGCAGCGTATGGGACGGGGGGTCACCCCTCCACTTT. The chain is built from TRBV9 and TRBJ1-6, with a possible D match to TRBD1 (5 bases). There are 14 residues in the CDR3. Trimming shortened V by 1 base and J by 10 bases, and 12 bases separated the two germline ends. The germline CDR1 and CDR2 sequences are SGDLS and YYNGEE.

The chain employs TRBV6-5 and TRBJ2-2, with 7 positions matching TRBD1. The CDR3 spans 15 residues. The V gene end was trimmed by 7 bases and the J gene end by 2 bases; junction bases not matched to a gene: 7. Germline loops: CDR1 MNHEY, CDR2 SVGAGI. The CDR3 DNA is TGTGCCAGCACCCAAGACAGGGACAACACCGGGGAGCTGTTTTTT. As protein: CASTQDRDNTGELFF.

CDR3 in DNA: TGTGCCACCTTGACAGGGGGCACGAATGAGCAGTTCTTC. It yields the protein CATLTGGTNEQFF. This sequence joins TRBV6-5 and TRBJ2-1, with TRBD1 matching 10 bases. CDR1 MNHEY and CDR2 SVGAGI come from the germline V gene. V shed 10 bases, J shed 7 bases, and the junction held 7 bases outside the gene matches. This CDR3 has 13 amino acids.

The rearrangement uses TRBV9 and TRBJ1-1; D possibly corresponds to TRBD1 (6 bases). This CDR3 has 14 amino acids. Germline CDR1 and CDR2: SGDLS and YYNGEE. Trimming pared 3 bases from V and 0 bases from J, leaving 9 bases between. The CDR3 loop is CASSETGLNTEAFF. CDR3 nucleotides: TGTGCCAGCAGCGAAACAGGGTTGAACACTGAAGCTTTCTTT.

This chain connects TRBV7-2 to TRBJ2-3; D uncertain. The CDR3 has 15 amino acids. Germline loops: CDR1 SGHTA, CDR2 FQGNSA. The germline V and J ends were trimmed by 2 bases and 3 bases, with 12 bases remaining between them. The CDR3 region has the DNA TGTGCCAGCAGCTTAATAGCCGTGGTAACAGATACGCAGTATTTT. Translating gives CASSLIAVVTDTQYF.

As DNA, the CDR3 is TGTGCCAGCAGCCTCCAGGGGGCGCGGGACACTGAAGCTTTCTTT. It yields the protein CASSLQGARDTEAFF. This chain uses TRBV14 with TRBJ1-1, with 8 bases aligning to TRBD1. The germline V gene encodes CDR1 SGHDN and CDR2 FVKESK. The CDR3 sequence is 15 residues long. V lost 4 bases and J lost 3; bases outside the gene matches: 7.

This clone was seen only a few times. The rearrangement uses TRBV7-9 and TRBJ1-6; 8 positions agree with TRBD1. The J segment lost 10 bases and the V segment lost 10 bases, leaving 3 bases of the junction unmatched. The CDR3 has 11 residues. The germline gives CDR1 SEHNR, CDR2 FQNEAQ (reference sequence). The CDR3 DNA follows: TGTGCCACGACAGGGGAATCACCCCTCCACTTT. Translated, it gives CATTGESPLHF. Looking up the rest from reference TRBV7-9 and TRBJ1-6 gives the full variable domain: DTGVSQNPRHKITKRGQNVTFRCDPISEHNRLYWYRQTLGQGPEFLTYFQNEAQLEKSRLLSDRFSAERPKGSFSTLEIQRTEQGDSAMYLCATTGESPLHFGNGTRLTVT.

The V and J genes are TRBV6-5 and TRBJ2-3; 11 bases are shared with TRBD1. J gave up 4 bases and V 7 bases, and 7 bases lay outside the gene matches. The CDR3 is 15 amino acids. Germline values: CDR1 MNHEY, CDR2 SVGAGI. The CDR3 spells CASKPGTGGPDTQYF. CDR3 nucleotides: TGTGCCAGCAAACCCGGGACAGGGGGTCCAGATACGCAGTATTTT.

The chain joins TRBV6-5 to TRBJ1-2; D gene uncertain. From germline, CDR1 is MNHEY and CDR2 SVGAGI. V dropped 4 bases and J dropped 3 bases, with 6 bases sitting between them. The CDR3 extends over 12 amino acids. CDR3 sequence: CASSFGHYGYTF. CDR3 in DNA: TGTGCCAGCAGTTTCGGACACTATGGCTACACCTTC.

The chain has TRBV7-9 and TRBJ1-1, with D possibly being TRBD1 (6 bases). The CDR3 extends over 14 amino acids. Trimming pared 6 bases from V and 0 bases from J, leaving 11 bases between. In germline, CDR1 is SEHNR, CDR2 FQNEAQ (reference sequence). CDR3 sequence: CASSPTGMNTEAFF. The CDR3 DNA is TGTGCCAGCAGTCCTACAGGGATGAACACTGAAGCTTTCTTT.

The chain links TRBV15 to TRBJ2-1, with 11 bases matching TRBD1. Per germline, CDR1 LNHNV and CDR2 YYDKDF (reference sequence). The length of the CDR3 is 15 residues. V shed 8 bases and J 9 bases; nucleotides not matched to a gene: 12. DNA for the CDR3: TGTGCCACCGGGCCCGGGACAGGGGGATTAGGTGAGCAGTTCTTC. Translated, it gives CATGPGTGGLGEQFF.

The chain combines TRBV7-9 with TRBJ1-6; 8 nucleotides agree with TRBD1. The CDR3 sequence is 14 residues long. Germline trimming cut 4 bases from V and 7 bases from J; bases unmatched to any gene: 3. Germline V gene data show CDR1 as SEHNR and CDR2 as FQNEAQ (reference sequence). In DNA form, the CDR3 reads TGTGCCAGCAGCTCTGGACAGGGCAATTCACCCCTCCACTTT. This encodes CASSSGQGNSPLHF.

The chain carries TRBV5-4 and TRBJ2-7; 8 bases align to TRBD2. J gave up 2 bases and V 2 bases, and 0 bases lay outside the gene matches. This CDR3 has 13 residues. Germline V gene data show CDR1 as SGHNT and CDR2 as YYREEE (reference sequence). The CDR3 region is CASSFGGAYEQYF. The CDR3 DNA is TGTGCCAGCAGCTTCGGGGGGGCCTACGAGCAGTACTTC.

This clone appeared a single time. The V call is TRBV7-2, the J call TRBJ2-3; D is unclear. Germline V gives CDR1 SGHTA, CDR2 FQGNSA. Deletions cut 1 base from V and 4 bases from J, with 12 bases between. The CDR3 length is 15 residues. The DNA for the CDR3 is TGTGCCAGCAGCTTAGTTTTGGATCTGGCAGATACGCAGTATTTT. Translation: CASSLVLDLADTQYF.

This chain joins TRBV7-6 and TRBJ1-5, with TRBD1 matching over 9 bases. This CDR3 has 15 amino acids. Germline V CDR1 and CDR2: SGHVS, FNYEAQ. The junction had 4 bases not matched to a gene; V was cut back by 6 bases and J by 1 base. DNA for the CDR3: TGTGCCAGCAGTTCCGGGACAGGGAGCAATCAGCCCCAGCATTTT. It is translated as CASSSGTGSNQPQHF.

The chain joins TRBV2 to TRBJ1-2, with unresolved D. This CDR3 has 15 residues. From germline, CDR1 is SNHLY and CDR2 FYNNEI. V was shortened by 3 bases and J by 0 bases, with 11 bases between the two germline ends. This CDR3 reads CASSEWPEPNYGYTF. In nucleotides, the CDR3 is TGTGCCAGCAGTGAGTGGCCAGAGCCTAACTATGGCTACACCTTC.

This CDR3 is CASSYGVSGRIGELFF. The CDR3 DNA reads TGTGCCAGCAGTTACGGGGTCTCCGGACGAATCGGGGAGCTGTTTTTT. This chain uses TRBV6-5 with TRBJ2-2; D is unresolved. The CDR3 contains 16 residues. Germline V gene data show CDR1 as MNHEY and CDR2 as SVGAGI. V dropped 2 bases and J dropped 7 bases, with 17 bases sitting between them.

This chain links TRBV9 with TRBJ1-1; D is uncertain. CDR1 SGDLS and CDR2 YYNGEE come from the germline V gene. The CDR3 length is 14 residues. V was cut by 3 bases and J by 6 bases, with 15 bases left in between. The CDR3 spells CASSAHGRASEAFF. In DNA form, the CDR3 reads TGTGCCAGCAGCGCTCACGGTAGGGCTTCTGAAGCTTTCTTT.

This chain uses TRBV4-2 with TRBJ1-2; possible D gene TRBD1, 5 bases. V lost 0 bases and J lost 4, with 12 bases in between. The germline gives CDR1 LGHNA, CDR2 YNFKEQ. The CDR3 loop spans 15 amino acids. CDR3 amino acids: CASSQDNSGTYGYTF. The CDR3 bases are TGTGCCAGCAGCCAAGATAATTCAGGGACCTATGGCTACACCTTC.

This rearrangement joins TRBV7-9 to TRBJ2-3; D gene ambiguous. V was pared by 5 bases and J by 2 bases, with 14 bases between. CDR3 length equals 15 residues. Germline V gene lookup returns CDR1 SEHNR and CDR2 FQNEAQ (reference sequence). This chain's CDR3 is CASSPGLRNTDTQYF. In DNA form, the CDR3 reads TGTGCCAGCAGCCCTGGTTTAAGGAACACAGATACGCAGTATTTT.

The sample holds a few counts of this clone. For the CDR3, the DNA is TGTGCCAGCAGCTCCAACAGGGGGCAGCCCCAGCATTTT. This gives the protein CASSSNRGQPQHF. This chain joins TRBV7-9 and TRBJ1-5; 8 nucleotides line up with TRBD1. Trimming took 4 bases from V and 7 from J; bases not matched to a gene: 3. The CDR3 sequence is 13 residues long. Germline V lookup: CDR1 SEHNR, CDR2 FQNEAQ (reference sequence).

This clone was seen a single time. CDR3 DNA: TGTGCCAGTAGCTCCCGAGAATATAGCTCCTACAATGAGCAGTTCTTC. This codes for CASSSREYSSYNEQFF. This sequence joins TRBV19 and TRBJ2-1; D is undetermined. V was pared by 6 bases and J by 0 bases, with 15 bases between. CDR3 length: 16 residues. Germline V gives CDR1 LNHDA, CDR2 SQIVND (reference sequence).

The count of this clone is one. V gene TRBV28 combines with J gene TRBJ1-2, with TRBD1 matching 7 bases. V shed 2 bases and J 2 bases; nucleotides not matched to a gene: 5. Germline values: CDR1 MDHEN, CDR2 SYDVKM. The length of the CDR3 is 15 residues. CDR3 region: CASSLQGGVNYGYTF. The CDR3 region has the DNA TGTGCCAGCAGTTTACAGGGGGGTGTGAACTATGGCTACACCTTC.

This chain links TRBV6-5 with TRBJ2-7; 12 nucleotides agree with TRBD2. Germline V gene data show CDR1 as MNHEY and CDR2 as SVGAGI. V shed 6 bases, J shed 6 bases, and the junction held 9 bases outside the gene matches. CDR3 length equals 15 residues. The CDR3 loop is CASRTTSGGISEQYV. CDR3 DNA: TGTGCCAGCAGAACGACTAGCGGGGGAATCTCCGAGCAGTACGTC.